This is a list of T cell receptor beta chains from one sample in a study of blood T cell repertoires in COVID-19. TCRdb keeps only in-frame clones here, not all; method: immunoSEQ multiplex PCR. The sample lists around 150,000 clones, 85% to 95% occurring once. Sequenced sample: peripheral blood. The receptors come from a woman in her forties or fifties with acute or convalescent COVID-19. Each CDR3 is given with its conserved first and last residue. Where a row states a size, it is once, few, many or the class of an expanded clone; other rows omit it.

v_call: TRBV6-6; j_call: TRBJ1-2; clone_size: -; cdr3_aa: CASSYSTNYGYTF
v_call: TRBV7-8; j_call: TRBJ1-5; clone_size: -; cdr3_aa: CASGGSGNQPQHF
v_call: TRBV7-8; j_call: TRBJ2-1; clone_size: few; cdr3_aa: CASSKTGTSYNEQFF
v_call: TRBV29-1; j_call: TRBJ2-1; clone_size: once; cdr3_aa: CSAKLATYNEQFF
v_call: TRBV3-1/TRBV3-2; j_call: TRBJ1-1; clone_size: -; cdr3_aa: CASSQDLLQGQTEAFF
v_call: TRBV2; j_call: TRBJ2-3; clone_size: -; cdr3_aa: CASKGATRSTDTQYF
v_call: TRBV19; j_call: TRBJ2-3; clone_size: -; cdr3_aa: CASRVAGGPTDTQYF
v_call: TRBV7-9; j_call: TRBJ1-6; clone_size: once; cdr3_aa: CASSRRTGGISPLHF
v_call: TRBV20-1; j_call: TRBJ2-5; clone_size: -; cdr3_aa: CSASSTSGQETQYF
v_call: TRBV2; j_call: TRBJ2-5; clone_size: -; cdr3_aa: CASGRDRQETQYF
v_call: TRBV19; j_call: TRBJ2-1; clone_size: -; cdr3_aa: CASSLGQVVYNEQFF
v_call: TRBV18; j_call: TRBJ2-3; clone_size: -; cdr3_aa: CASSPGRLAGTDTQYF
v_call: TRBV2; j_call: TRBJ1-2; clone_size: -; cdr3_aa: CASSPGTGGLIHGYTF
v_call: TRBV18; j_call: TRBJ1-3; clone_size: -; cdr3_aa: CASSPGARGNTIYF
v_call: TRBV21-1; j_call: TRBJ2-3; clone_size: -; cdr3_aa: CASNEQGAVTDTQYF